These T cell receptor beta chains were read from a single sample in a study of human T cells and chemical hapten exposure. TCRdb used MiXCR to reprocess the RACE reads, holding one entry per CDR3 protein. The table includes around 300,000 distinct CDR3 sequences, around 5.5% detected once. The sequencing used whole blood, collected in connection with sensitization to the hapten diphenylcyclopropenone (DPC). The origin of the receptors is a woman aged 18 to 35 with alopecia areata. Some clones in this sample may be carry-over from other donors' samples. Each CDR3 is given with its conserved first and last residue. The D gene is left open where the match is weak. For some rows the clone size is stated as once, few or many, or as a class when expanded; others skip it.

D gene	V gene	J gene	clone size	CDR3 length	CDR3 protein	CDR3 DNA
TRBD1	TRBV12-3/TRBV12-4	TRBJ1-2	few	15	CASSLTGGADYGYTF	TGTGCCAGCAGTTTGACAGGGGGCGCAGACTATGGCTACACCTTC
TRBD2	TRBV7-2	TRBJ2-1	-	13	CASSLGLAGGQFF	TGTGCCAGCAGCTTAGGACTAGCGGGGGGGCAGTTCTTC
-	TRBV4-1	TRBJ2-3	many	16	CASSQDTGGLTDTQYF	TGCGCCAGCAGCCAAGATACGGGCGGACTCACAGATACGCAGTATTTT
TRBD2	TRBV20-1	TRBJ2-7	many	14	CSARELAGKYEQYF	TGCAGTGCTAGAGAACTAGCGGGGAAGTACGAGCAGTACTTC
-	TRBV4-2	TRBJ1-2	few	16	CASSQEGKDLSGGYTF	TGTGCCAGCAGCCAAGAAGGGAAGGATCTATCGGGAGGCTACACCTTC
-	TRBV29-1	TRBJ1-1	few	12	CSVESRKIEAFF	TGCAGCGTTGAATCCAGGAAAATTGAAGCTTTCTTT
TRBD2	TRBV20-1	TRBJ2-7	few	14	CSARGTSRRYEQYF	TGCAGTGCTAGAGGGACTAGCAGGCGCTACGAGCAGTACTTC
-	TRBV29-1	TRBJ2-5	many	14	CSVKVGFSGETQYF	TGCAGCGTTAAAGTGGGATTTTCAGGGGAGACCCAGTACTTC
-	TRBV5-1	TRBJ1-2	-	15	CASSQDGNSNYGYTF	TGCGCCAGCAGCCAGGACGGTAATTCTAACTATGGCTACACCTTC
TRBD1	TRBV10-3	TRBJ2-3	few	16	CAISSTLTGNGDTQYF	TGTGCCATCAGTTCTACCCTGACAGGGAATGGAGATACGCAGTATTTT
-	TRBV28	TRBJ2-4	many	14	CASGGGGLENIQYF	TGTGCCAGCGGGGGTGGAGGATTGGAAAACATTCAGTACTTC
-	TRBV18	TRBJ1-5	-	13	CASSPASEGPQHF	TGTGCCAGCTCACCGGCATCGGAGGGGCCCCAGCATTTT
-	TRBV4-2	TRBJ2-1	-	15	CASSQAGTNNNEQFF	TGTGCCAGCAGCCAAGCGGGTACGAATAACAATGAGCAGTTCTTC
-	TRBV18	TRBJ2-1	-	14	CASSPPTGVNEQFF	TGTGCCAGCTCACCACCGACAGGTGTCAATGAGCAGTTCTTC
-	TRBV12-3/TRBV12-4	TRBJ1-6	few	14	CASTRGTYNSPLHF	TGTGCCAGCACGAGGGGCACCTATAATTCACCCCTCCACTTT
-	TRBV4-1	TRBJ2-1	-	11	CAGSRGNEQFF	TGCGCCGGCAGCCGGGGAAATGAGCAGTTCTTC